Below are 27 T cell receptor beta chains sequenced from a single sample in a study of regulatory T cells in long-lasting Graves disease (dated by TCRdb to 2020 to 2023). The library was produced with multiplex PCR. Instrument used: Illumina HiSeq 4000. TCR beta libraries were built with iRepertoire HTBI primers and Arm-PCR amplification of CDR3 regions. TCRdb trimmed public reads at Q25 via fastp, called clones via MiXCR and kept in-frame beta chains. For every CDR3 protein sequence, its rows merge into one entry that carries the most common genes and DNA. This sample holds 400,000 to 550,000 distinct CDR3 sequences; roughly 15% were observed only once. About 11% of the sample belongs to the ten largest clones. Explained via the paper, the time point label denotes: newly diagnosed GD, antithyroid drugs for less than 3 months. For both TCR sequencing and RNA sequencing, RNA was extracted from PBMCs using TRIzol.

These same data were also listed under a study on T cells in Graves' hyperthyroidism and ophthalmopathy.

This sample comprised peripheral blood mononuclear cells (PBMCs), obtained at new diagnosis, from a patient treated with antithyroid drugs. The receptors stem from a woman aged 30 to 39 with Graves disease. Donor details come from another sample of the same person, matched by shared clones.

This clonotype was seen a single time. The V and J genes are TRBV12-3 or TRBV12-4 and TRBJ1-1; D is undetermined. V was cut by 5 bases and J by 0 bases, with 13 bases left in between. The CDR3 is 15 residues long. This CDR3 reads CASSADGDMNTEAFF. The DNA for the CDR3 is TGTGCCAGCAGTGCCGACGGAGACATGAACACTGAAGCTTTCTTT.

This clonotype was counted many times. V usage is TRBV7-9 and J usage is TRBJ2-1; perhaps TRBD1 as D (5 bases). From germline, CDR1 is SEHNR and CDR2 FQNEAQ (reference sequence). Trimming took off 5 bases at V and 3 bases at J, with 14 bases between the two ends. This CDR3 spans 15 amino acids. For the CDR3, the DNA is TGTGCCAGCAGCATTTTGGCAGGGTTCTACAATGAGCAGTTCTTC. Protein product: CASSILAGFYNEQFF.

There are many counts of this clonotype. The genes are TRBV6-2 or TRBV6-3 and TRBJ2-7; either TRBD1 or TRBD2 may fit D (5 bases each). Germline CDR1 MNHEY, CDR2 SVGEGT. V was cut by 4 bases and J by 2 bases, with 15 bases left in between. The CDR3 runs 15 residues. This chain's CDR3 is CASSLSGTNAYEQYF. CDR3 coding DNA: TGTGCCAGCAGTTTGTCGGGGACCAACGCCTACGAGCAGTACTTC.

Worth noting for this clonotype: Possible read error: a much larger clone is one base away. This chain uses TRBV20-1 with TRBJ2-5; no clear D. CDR3 length: 13 residues. Germline-derived CDR1 and CDR2 are DFQATT and SNEGSKA (reference sequence). V was cut by 2 bases and J by 1 base, with 8 bases left in between. The CDR3 protein is CSARQLIQETQYF. CDR3 bases: TGCAGTGCTAGACAGCTGATCCAAGAGACCCAGTACTTC.

V and J are TRBV29-1 and TRBJ1-2; perhaps TRBD1 as D (5 bases). V was shortened by 4 bases and J by 4 bases, with 16 bases between the two germline ends. Germline V CDR1 and CDR2: SQVTM, ANQGSEA. CDR3 size: 14 residues. The DNA of the CDR3 is TGCAGCGTTGCCTCACGGGGCAGCCTCTATGGCTACACCTTC. Protein product: CSVASRGSLYGYTF.

This rearrangement joins TRBV13 to TRBJ2-7; no firm D call. The CDR3 has 14 residues. V was cut by 0 bases and J by 3 bases, with 9 bases left in between. Germline values: CDR1 PRHDT, CDR2 FYEKMQ (reference sequence). This CDR3 is CASSLGQRYYEQYF. CDR3 bases: TGTGCCAGCAGCTTAGGACAGAGATACTACGAGCAGTACTTC.

In this sample, this clonotype turned up many times. The chain combines TRBV7-9 with TRBJ2-3; TRBD2 aligns across 12 bases. The germline V gene has CDR1 SEHNR and CDR2 FQNEAQ (reference sequence). Trimming removed 1 base from V and 2 bases from J; junction bases left unmatched: 10. The CDR3 runs to 19 residues. For the CDR3, the DNA is TGTGCCAGCAGCTTAGATCCCTGGCCTAGCGGGAGGGCCACAGATACGCAGTATTTT. Translation gives CASSLDPWPSGRATDTQYF.

This clonotype was found many times. The CDR3 loop is CSARIGGLYNEQFF. The DNA of the CDR3 is TGCAGTGCTCGAATCGGGGGCTTATACAATGAGCAGTTCTTC. The chain is built from TRBV20-1 and TRBJ2-1, with D possibly being TRBD1 or TRBD2 (6 bases each). Trimming took 5 bases from V and 4 from J, leaving 15 bases between them. Germline V CDR1 and CDR2: DFQATT, SNEGSKA (reference sequence). The CDR3 spans 14 residues.

Only one count was recorded for this clonotype. Possible read error: a much larger clone is one base away. The rearrangement uses TRBV18 and TRBJ1-2; D gene unclear. Germline lookup yields CDR1 KGHSH and CDR2 LQKENI. The CDR3 spans 14 residues. Trimming removed 0 bases from V and 8 bases from J, with 13 bases in between. CDR3 DNA: TGTGCCAGCTCACCACCGGAGATGAGTCACGGCTACACCTTC. Its translation is CASSPPEMSHGYTF.

Notes on this clonotype: A far larger clone is a single base away, which makes a read error likely. The chain joins TRBV28 to TRBJ2-5; D is perhaps TRBD1 or TRBD2 (5 bases each). CDR1 is MDHEN and CDR2 is SYDVKM in the germline V gene. The length of the CDR3 is 13 residues. The CDR3 reads CASSRVTGLSRFF. CDR3 nucleotide sequence: TGTGCCAGCAGCAGGGTTACCGGACTGTCGAGGTTCTTC.

About this clonotype itself: This may be a read error: a much more frequent sequence differs by one nucleotide. The CDR3 does not close with the conserved phenylalanine or tryptophan, likely indicating a read error. V is TRBV7-2 and J is TRBJ2-1; the D gene is possibly TRBD2 (6 bases). The CDR3 spans 15 residues. Germline V gene sequence: CDR1 SGHTA, CDR2 FQGNSA. V lost 5 bases and J 7 bases, leaving 18 bases between the germline ends. Written as DNA, the CDR3 is TGTGCCAGCAGCCCTGTTGGACGGGACTTTAATGAGCAGTTCTTA. Its protein product is CASSPVGRDFNEQFL.

This clonotype was observed a handful of times. The chain uses TRBV5-4 and TRBJ1-1; D unresolved. Germline V gene sequence: CDR1 SGHNT, CDR2 YYREEE (reference sequence). The CDR3 covers 13 residues. V dropped 0 bases and J dropped 3 bases, with 6 bases sitting between them. The CDR3 region is CASSLEPHTEAFF. The CDR3 DNA follows: TGTGCCAGCAGCTTGGAGCCGCACACTGAAGCTTTCTTT.

This clonotype has at least ten counts. This rearrangement joins TRBV6-1 to TRBJ1-5; D is unclear. The CDR3 is made up of 13 amino acids. Germline CDR1 reads MNHNS; CDR2 reads SASEGT. Deletions cut 6 bases from V and 2 bases from J, with 8 bases between. For the CDR3, the DNA is TGTGCCAGCAGAGACTTGGGCAATCAGCCCCAGCATTTT. Protein sequence: CASRDLGNQPQHF.

This clonotype appeared many times. The rearrangement joins TRBV3-1 to TRBJ2-1; 14 positions match TRBD2. With V trimmed by 4 bases and J by 10 bases, 6 bases remained unmatched. The CDR3 spans 15 residues. Germline V CDR1 and CDR2: LGHDT, YNNKEL (reference sequence). The DNA of the CDR3 is TGTGCCAGCAGCCTCACCGGGACTAGCGGGAGCGAGCAGTTCTTC. It translates to CASSLTGTSGSEQFF.

This clonotype came up many times. The chain employs TRBV11-3 and TRBJ2-3; a weak D match, TRBD2 (5 bases). V dropped 1 base and J dropped 3 bases, with 11 bases sitting between them. CDR1 is SGHNT and CDR2 is YENEEA in the germline V gene. CDR3 length equals 15 residues. The DNA of the CDR3 is TGTGCCAGCAGCTTAGGAGCGGACCGTACAGATACGCAGTATTTT. Translated, it gives CASSLGADRTDTQYF.

The J gene is TRBJ2-7, the V gene TRBV28, with D tentatively TRBD1 (5 bases). In germline, CDR1 is MDHEN, CDR2 SYDVKM. The CDR3 loop spans 15 amino acids. Trimming stripped 1 base from V and 2 bases from J, with 12 bases between. The CDR3 DNA reads as TGTGCCAGCAGTTTATTTCGACAGCAGACCTACGAGCAGTACTTC. It yields the protein CASSLFRQQTYEQYF.

The chain recombines TRBV2 with TRBJ2-1, with 7 bases identical to TRBD2. Germline V gene data show CDR1 as SNHLY and CDR2 as FYNNEI. V was clipped by 3 bases and J by 3 bases; unmatched bases: 8. The CDR3 spans 16 residues. CDR3 nucleotide sequence: TGTGCCAGCAGTGATCTGGCGGGAGCGCACTACAATGAGCAGTTCTTC. Encoded protein: CASSDLAGAHYNEQFF. The whole variable domain, filled in from reference TRBV2 and TRBJ2-1, reads EPEVTQTPSHQVTQMGQEVILRCVPISNHLYFYWYRQILGQKVEFLVSFYNNEISEKSEIFDDQFSVERPDGSNFTLKIRSTKLEDSAMYFCASSDLAGAHYNEQFFGPGTRLTVL.

In the case of this clonotype: One junction end disagrees with the germline gene, perhaps due to a read error. In DNA form, the CDR3 reads TGTGCTAGTGGCTTGGGGTCGGGCGGGGAGCTGTTTTTT. This sequence encodes CASGLGSGGELFF. V gene TRBV12-5 combines with J gene TRBJ2-2, with no clear D. Germline lookup yields CDR1 LGHNT and CDR2 FRNRAP. The CDR3 has 13 residues.

This clonotype was counted only a few times. The V and J genes are TRBV5-5 and TRBJ1-1; D is ambiguous. The CDR3 loop spans 16 amino acids. Germline V gives CDR1 SGHKS, CDR2 YYEKEE (reference sequence). Trimming took 4 bases from V and 1 from J, leaving 17 bases between them. Written as DNA, the CDR3 is TGTGCCAGCAGCCCCCCTGACATTGTGAGGAACACTGAAGCTTTCTTT. This encodes CASSPPDIVRNTEAFF.

This clonotype was detected a few times. The chain combines TRBV29-1 with TRBJ2-7; D is ambiguous. Trimming shortened V by 5 bases and J by 3 bases, and 8 bases separated the two germline ends. In germline, CDR1 is SQVTM, CDR2 ANQGSEA. The CDR3 is 11 amino acids. CDR3 nucleotide sequence: TGCAGCGTTTTCTGGAGCTACGAGCAGTACTTC. Its translation is CSVFWSYEQYF.

This clonotype was observed at least ten times. The chain links TRBV13 to TRBJ1-2; possible D gene TRBD1, 5 bases. The CDR3 loop spans 14 amino acids. Trimming cost V 6 bases and J 6 bases, with 17 bases left between them. The germline V gene has CDR1 PRHDT and CDR2 FYEKMQ (reference sequence). The CDR3 DNA follows: TGTGCCAGCAGAGCCGGGGAAGGGGAAGATGGCTACACCTTC. Translation: CASRAGEGEDGYTF.

The V call is TRBV11-2, the J call TRBJ2-3, with 7 bases aligning to TRBD2. Germline CDR1 SGHAT, CDR2 FQNNGV. The CDR3 loop spans 16 amino acids. V lost 4 bases and J lost 1; bases outside the gene matches: 8. CDR3 coding DNA: TGTGCCAGCAGCTACCGAGCGGGATGGGGCACAGATACGCAGTATTTT. This encodes CASSYRAGWGTDTQYF. The whole variable domain, filled in from reference TRBV11-2 and TRBJ2-3, reads EAGVAQSPRYKIIEKRQSVAFWCNPISGHATLYWYQQILGQGPKLLIQFQNNGVVDDSQLPKDRFSAERLKGVDSTLKIQPAKLEDSAVYLCASSYRAGWGTDTQYFGPGTRLTVL.

In its sample, this clonotype was seen many times. The V gene is TRBV5-1, the J gene TRBJ2-2, with D possibly being TRBD2 (5 bases). The CDR3 has 15 residues. V lost 4 bases and J 3 bases, leaving 13 bases between the germline ends. Germline CDR1 and CDR2: SGHRS and YFSETQ. The CDR3 is CASSRDPGDTGELFF. The CDR3 coding sequence is TGCGCCAGCAGCCGCGACCCCGGGGACACCGGGGAGCTGTTTTTT.

Ten or more counts support this clonotype. The gene calls are TRBV27 and TRBJ2-7; TRBD1 matches 7 bases. J lost 5 bases, V lost 6 bases, and 7 bases had no gene match. There are 13 residues in the CDR3. CDR1 and CDR2 from the germline V gene are MNHEY and SMNVEV (reference sequence). The CDR3 loop is CASRQTGFNEQYF. The CDR3 DNA sequence: TGTGCCAGCAGGCAGACAGGGTTCAACGAGCAGTACTTC.

The V gene is TRBV29-1, the J gene TRBJ2-7; the D is unclear. Germline-derived CDR1 and CDR2 are SQVTM and ANQGSEA. This CDR3 contains 13 residues. The V gene lost 4 bases and the J gene lost 1 base, with 11 bases spanning the gap. The CDR3 bases are TGCAGCGTTGGTGATTTCCCATCCTACGAGCAGTACTTC. Its protein product is CSVGDFPSYEQYF.

This clonotype has ten or more counts. This chain links TRBV7-2 with TRBJ2-3, with D perhaps matching TRBD2 (5 bases). Germline assignment: CDR1 SGHTA and CDR2 FQGNSA. The CDR3 runs 14 residues. Trimming stripped 5 bases from V and 4 bases from J, with 13 bases between. The DNA for the CDR3 is TGTGCCAGCAGCCCAGGAGGACTTCCAGATACGCAGTATTTT. It is translated as CASSPGGLPDTQYF. The full variable domain, rest sourced from reference TRBV7-2 and TRBJ2-3, is GAGVSQSPSNKVTEKGKDVELRCDPISGHTALYWYRQSLGQGLEFLIYFQGNSAPDKSGLPSDRFSAERTGGSVSTLTIQRTQQEDSAVYLCASSPGGLPDTQYFGPGTRLTVL.

This clonotype was counted ten times or more. This chain links TRBV28 with TRBJ2-7, with D possibly called TRBD1 or TRBD2 (5 bases each). The germline gives CDR1 MDHEN, CDR2 SYDVKM. The CDR3 sequence is 16 residues long. V was cut by 3 bases and J by 2 bases, with 17 bases left in between. CDR3 in amino acids: CASSFPPGKGTYEQYF. The CDR3 coding sequence is TGTGCCAGCAGTTTCCCGCCCGGGAAGGGGACCTACGAGCAGTACTTC.